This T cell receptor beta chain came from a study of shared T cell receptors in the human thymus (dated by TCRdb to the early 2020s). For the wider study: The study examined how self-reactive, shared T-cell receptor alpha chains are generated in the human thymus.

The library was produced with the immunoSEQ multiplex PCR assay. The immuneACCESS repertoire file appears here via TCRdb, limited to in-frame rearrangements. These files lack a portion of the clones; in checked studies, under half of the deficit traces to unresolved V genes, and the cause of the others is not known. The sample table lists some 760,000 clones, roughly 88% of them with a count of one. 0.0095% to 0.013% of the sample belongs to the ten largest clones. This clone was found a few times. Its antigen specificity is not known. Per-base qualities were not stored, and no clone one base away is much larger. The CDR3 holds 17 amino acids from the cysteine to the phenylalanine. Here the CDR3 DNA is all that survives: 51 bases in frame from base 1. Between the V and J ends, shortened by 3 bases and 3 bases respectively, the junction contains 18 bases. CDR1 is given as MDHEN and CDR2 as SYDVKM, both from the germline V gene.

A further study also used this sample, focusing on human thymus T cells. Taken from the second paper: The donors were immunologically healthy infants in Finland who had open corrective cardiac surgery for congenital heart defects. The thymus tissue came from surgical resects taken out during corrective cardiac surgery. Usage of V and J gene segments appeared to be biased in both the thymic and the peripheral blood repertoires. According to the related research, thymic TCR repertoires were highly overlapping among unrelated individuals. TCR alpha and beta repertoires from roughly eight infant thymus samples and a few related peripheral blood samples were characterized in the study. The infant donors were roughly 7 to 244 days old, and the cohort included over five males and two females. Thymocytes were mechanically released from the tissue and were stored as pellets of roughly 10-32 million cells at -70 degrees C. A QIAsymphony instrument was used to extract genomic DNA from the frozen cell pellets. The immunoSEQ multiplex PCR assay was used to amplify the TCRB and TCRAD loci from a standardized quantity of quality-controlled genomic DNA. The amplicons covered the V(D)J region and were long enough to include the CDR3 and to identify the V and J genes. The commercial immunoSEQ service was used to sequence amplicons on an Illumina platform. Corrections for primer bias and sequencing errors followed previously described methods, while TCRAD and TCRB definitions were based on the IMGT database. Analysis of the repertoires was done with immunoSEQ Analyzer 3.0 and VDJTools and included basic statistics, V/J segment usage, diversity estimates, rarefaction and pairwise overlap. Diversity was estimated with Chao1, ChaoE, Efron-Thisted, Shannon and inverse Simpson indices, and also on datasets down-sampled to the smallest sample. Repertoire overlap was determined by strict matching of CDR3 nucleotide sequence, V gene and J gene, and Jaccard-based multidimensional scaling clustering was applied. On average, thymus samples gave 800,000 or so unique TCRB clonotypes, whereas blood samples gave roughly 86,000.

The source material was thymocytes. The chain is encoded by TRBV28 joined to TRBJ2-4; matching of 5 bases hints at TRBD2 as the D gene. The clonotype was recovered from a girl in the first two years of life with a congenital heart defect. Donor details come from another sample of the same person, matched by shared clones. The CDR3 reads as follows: CASSFDGVNLGKNIQYF. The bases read TGTGCCAGCAGTTTCGACGGGGTGAATCTTGGCAAAAACATTCAGTACTTC. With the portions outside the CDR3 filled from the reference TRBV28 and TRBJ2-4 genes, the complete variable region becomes DVKVTQSSRYLVKRTGEKVFLECVQDMDHENMFWYRQDPGLGLRLIYFSYDVKMKEKGDIPEGYSVSREKKERFSLILESASTNQTSMYLCASSFDGVNLGKNIQYFGAGTRLSVL.